A single sample is the source of the 14 T cell receptor beta chains below, sequenced in a study of blood T cell dynamics during melanoma immunotherapy. Time point: week 3, after first cycle of checkpoint inhibitor. Measured with immunoSEQ multiplex PCR; TCRdb has only the in-frame clones, and not every one. Found here are about 11,000 clones, roughly 90% of them singletons; the top ten hold 5% to 7.5%. Here the sequenced sample was blood, taken from a patient treated with checkpoint blockade. The receptors shown here come from a human donor with melanoma.

This chain links TRBV5-6 with TRBJ1-1; no firm D call. Between the trimmed V and J ends, which lost 6 bases and 2 bases, there was a span of 17 bases. The CDR3 has 15 amino acids. CDR1 is SGHDT and CDR2 is YYEEEE in the germline V gene. The CDR3 reads CASMAAFWDNTEAFF. CDR3 sequence (DNA): TGTGCCAGCATGGCTGCGTTTTGGGATAACACTGAAGCTTTCTTT.

The chain combines TRBV5-6 with TRBJ1-3; D not certain. CDR3 length: 15 residues. Germline V lookup: CDR1 SGHDT, CDR2 YYEEEE. The V gene lost 0 bases and the J gene lost 0 bases, with 7 bases spanning the gap. CDR3: CASSLGGVSGNTIYF. The CDR3 DNA follows: TGTGCCAGCAGCTTGGGCGGCGTCTCTGGAAACACCATATATTTT.

This clone showed up just once. The V call is TRBV28, the J call TRBJ2-5, with 7 bases fitting TRBD1. From germline, CDR1 is MDHEN and CDR2 SYDVKM. V was pared by 3 bases and J by 5 bases, with 12 bases of the junction left unmatched. The CDR3 is made up of 16 amino acids. CDR3 residues: CASSFPTGIKSETQYF. DNA for the CDR3: TGTGCCAGCAGTTTCCCGACAGGGATCAAGTCGGAGACCCAGTACTTC.

The V call is TRBV5-7, the J call TRBJ2-2; weak D call: TRBD2 (5 bases). Being an ORF, TRBV5-7 has a function that is uncertain. This CDR3 has 16 amino acids. The V gene lost 0 bases and the J gene lost 2 bases, with 11 bases spanning the gap. The CDR3 sequence is CASSLGEIINTGELFF. Here the CDR3 DNA reads TGTGCCAGCAGCTTGGGGGAGATCATTAACACCGGGGAGCTGTTTTTT.

J is TRBJ1-2 and V is TRBV7-9; D unresolved. The CDR3 runs to 13 residues. The V and J ends lost 5 bases and 4 bases respectively, with 11 bases between them. Germline CDR1 is SEHNR and CDR2 is FQNEAQ (reference sequence). CDR3 in DNA: TGTGCCAGCAGCCCCATGTCTACCTATGGCTACACCTTC. Translation: CASSPMSTYGYTF.

CDR3 in DNA: TGTGCCTGGAGTGGAATGCAGGGGGACTACACCTTC. Protein product: CAWSGMQGDYTF. V and J are TRBV30 and TRBJ1-2, with 7 bases lining up with TRBD1. The CDR3 covers 12 residues. Germline V CDR1 and CDR2: GTSNPN, SVGIG (reference sequence). J lost 10 bases, V lost 1 base, and 6 bases had no gene match. The full variable domain, rest sourced from reference TRBV30 and TRBJ1-2, is SQTIHQWPATLVQPVGSPLSLECTVEGTSNPNLYWYRQAAGRGLQLLFYSVGIGQISSEVPQNLSASRPQDRQFILSSKKLLLSDSGFYLCAWSGMQGDYTFGSGTRLTVV.

The chain is built from TRBV7-2 and TRBJ1-6, with D tentatively TRBD1 (5 bases). The CDR3 extends over 15 amino acids. Trimming took off 5 bases at V and 7 bases at J, with 15 bases between the two ends. Germline lookup yields CDR1 SGHTA and CDR2 FQGNSA. The CDR3 coding sequence is TGTGCCAGCAGCCAACAGGTGGGCCTAAATTCACCCCTCCACTTT. Translation gives CASSQQVGLNSPLHF.

The chain has TRBV6-1 and TRBJ2-7; 8 bases are a match to TRBD1. J was trimmed by 0 bases and V by 5 bases; bases with no gene match: 6. The CDR3 length is 15 residues. Looked up from germline, CDR1 is MNHNS and CDR2 is SASEGT. The CDR3, as DNA: TGTGCCAGCAGTCGGACAGGGCGAAGCTCCTACGAGCAGTACTTC. Protein sequence: CASSRTGRSSYEQYF.

J is TRBJ2-2 and V is TRBV9, with 10 bases identical to TRBD1. Germline V gives CDR1 SGDLS, CDR2 YYNGEE. Losses at the gene ends were 6 bases for V and 3 bases for J; bases not matched to a gene: 8. CDR3 length equals 16 residues. The CDR3 sequence is CASTSRGTGDTGELFF. The CDR3 bases are TGTGCCAGCACCTCCAGAGGGACAGGGGACACCGGGGAGCTGTTTTTT. Full variable domain (remainder filled in from reference TRBV9 and TRBJ2-2): DSGVTQTPKHLITATGQRVTLRCSPRSGDLSVYWYQQSLDQGLQFLIQYYNGEERAKGNILERFSAQQFPDLHSELNLSSLELGDSALYFCASTSRGTGDTGELFFGEGSRLTVL.

V and J are TRBV18 and TRBJ1-5; D is unclear. This CDR3 is 14 amino acids long. Trimming took 4 bases from V and 1 from J, leaving 8 bases between them. Per germline, CDR1 KGHSH and CDR2 LQKENI. CDR3 coding DNA: TGTGCCAGCTCACAGGGTTGGAGCAATCAGCCCCAGCATTTT. It codes for CASSQGWSNQPQHF.

The DNA of the CDR3 is TGCGCCAGCAGCCCCGTAGTAGGGGAGACCCAGTACTTC. It encodes CASSPVVGETQYF. The chain joins TRBV5-1 to TRBJ2-5, with D unresolved. Germline CDR1 SGHRS, CDR2 YFSETQ. This CDR3 is built from 13 residues. V was pared by 4 bases and J by 5 bases, with 12 bases between.

The chain carries TRBV27 and TRBJ1-1; 7 bases fit TRBD1. Germline loops: CDR1 MNHEY, CDR2 SMNVEV (reference sequence). The CDR3 consists of 14 residues. Trimming cost V 5 bases and J 6 bases; bases outside gene matches: 9. CDR3 sequence (DNA): TGTGCCAGCAGTCCCCACTCAGGGGGTTCTGAAGCTTTCTTT. This codes for CASSPHSGGSEAFF.

This chain connects TRBV7-2 to TRBJ2-1; 8 bases align to TRBD1. V lost 2 bases to trimming and J lost 0 bases; unmatched junction nucleotides: 0. The germline CDR1 and CDR2 sequences are SGHTA and FQGNSA. This CDR3 has 15 amino acids. In nucleotides, the CDR3 is TGTGCCAGCAGCTTAACAGGGGGCTCCTACAATGAGCAGTTCTTC. Its translation is CASSLTGGSYNEQFF.

The J gene is TRBJ2-1, the V gene TRBV5-3; D may correspond to TRBD1 or TRBD2 (5 bases each). TRBV5-3 is flagged as an ORF with uncertain function. The length of the CDR3 is 17 residues. The V end lost 2 bases, the J end lost 2 bases, and 17 bases lay between the germline ends. The chain's CDR3 is CARSFQGAAFPYNEQFF. The CDR3 DNA follows: TGTGCCAGAAGCTTCCAGGGAGCCGCATTCCCCTACAATGAGCAGTTCTTC.